This T cell receptor beta chain was sequenced for a study of Ad26.COV2.S vaccination and SARS-CoV-2 variants. TCRdb's table, derived via immunoSEQ multiplex PCR, lists solely in-frame clones and lacks some. The repertoire includes more than 400,000 clones, about 90% of them detected once, and approximately 4.3% sits in the top ten. A note on this clone: Its matching antigen is unknown.

The CDR3 contains 15 residues. J gave up 7 bases and V 0 bases, and 8 bases lay outside the gene matches. Germline CDR1 reads LGHNA; CDR2 reads YNFKEQ. Treatment described: about 20 received Ad26.COV2.S at low or high dose, single or two shots; about 5 received placebo; per-sample allocation not given. Sampling occurred on day 63 after the first vaccine or placebo injection. Wuhan-strain SARS-CoV-2 spike was expressed by the Ad26 vector that made up the vaccine. The study's findings and limits: Vaccine recipients surpassed placebo recipients in spike-specific TCR breadth. Across vaccine and placebo recipients, the breadth of non-spike TCRs was similar.

The chain joins TRBV4-2 to TRBJ2-5, with 7 bases matching TRBD1. Source: peripheral blood, taken in a trial of Ad26.COV2.S vaccine versus placebo. The TCR comes from a person between 18 and 65 years old who received the Ad26.COV2.S COVID-19 vaccine or a placebo. CDR3 in DNA: TGTGCCAGCAGCCAAGATCGGGCAGGGGGAATGACCCAGTACTTC. Amino acids: CASSQDRAGGMTQYF.